The source of this TCR beta chain is a study of regulatory T cells in long-lasting Graves disease. On this clonotype itself: Antigen: not known.

Arm-PCR with iRepertoire HTBI primers amplified the CDR3 regions for these TCR beta libraries. One entry per CDR3 protein, called by TCRdb with MiXCR from the multiplex PCR reads. The sample lists 400,000 to 650,000 distinct CDR3 sequences, around 15% seen once, with around 25% in the top ten. The length of the CDR3 is 16 residues. Losses at the gene ends were 3 bases for V and 5 bases for J; bases not matched to a gene: 11. Per germline, CDR1 ENHRY and CDR2 SYGVKD. Points from the study as a whole: Less diverse TCR repertoires were seen in persistent Graves' patients than in newly diagnosed ones.

The time point denotes: newly diagnosed GD, antithyroid drugs for less than 3 months. Isolated PBMC RNA provided the starting material for the TCR library. The same specimen was also included in a second study, on T cells in Graves' hyperthyroidism and ophthalmopathy. That source adds: Absence of ophthalmopathy progression within 18 months defined stable Graves' hyperthyroidism.

Specimen: peripheral blood mononuclear cells (PBMCs), collected at new diagnosis, from a patient treated with antithyroid drugs. V gene TRBV10-3 combines with J gene TRBJ2-7; 9 bases are shared with TRBD1. The sequence came from a woman aged 35 to 60 with Graves disease. CDR3 nucleotide sequence: TGTGCCATCAGTGACCCGGGGACAGGGAGTCGGGACGAGCAGTACTTC. Its translation is CAISDPGTGSRDEQYF.